These 3 T cell receptor beta chains share one sample of origin, sequenced in a study of Graves' ophthalmopathy and Graves' hyperthyroidism. Amplification of the TCR beta CDR3 regions used RNA transcripts (as template). RT-PCR in the first round used HTBI primers; a second-round multiplex PCR followed. TCRdb redid the calling of the multiplex PCR reads with MiXCR, one entry per CDR3 protein. The sample consists of roughly 380,000 distinct CDR3 sequences, 15% of them appearing once. The sequencing sample was made of peripheral blood. Every receptor here comes from a woman under 30 with stable Graves' hyperthyroidism.

This clonotype was found many times. V gene TRBV11-3 combines with J gene TRBJ1-5; no reliable D call. V lost 1 base to trimming and J lost 5 bases, with 9 bases between them. The CDR3 has 14 amino acids. Germline V gene lookup returns CDR1 SGHNT and CDR2 YENEEA. The CDR3 coding sequence is TGTGCCAGCAGCTTAGGCCAGGATGATCAGCCCCAGCATTTT. This codes for CASSLGQDDQPQHF.

This clonotype has ten or more counts. The rearrangement links TRBV7-9 to TRBJ2-5; D call uncertain. This CDR3 has 15 residues. Looked up from germline, CDR1 is SEHNR and CDR2 is FQNEAQ (reference sequence). The V end was cut by 4 bases, the J end by 3 bases, with 15 bases between. The CDR3 DNA reads as TGTGCCAGCAGCTCCCGACCTATGTCCGAAGAGACCCAGTACTTC. This sequence encodes CASSSRPMSEETQYF.

This clonotype has ten or more counts. This sequence joins TRBV2 and TRBJ1-2, with 9 nucleotides matching TRBD1. The CDR3 length is 14 residues. CDR1 and CDR2 from the germline V gene are SNHLY and FYNNEI. V trimming: 10 bases; J trimming: 3 bases; junction bases outside the gene matches: 9. The CDR3 DNA is TGTGCCACCCAACAGGGGGCGAGGGACTATGGCTACACCTTC. Protein product: CATQQGARDYGYTF.